This T cell receptor beta chain derives from a study of cytomegalovirus exposure and HLA in healthy donors. CDR1 is MNHNS, CDR2 SASEGT, per germline. J gave up 2 bases and V 0 bases, and 14 bases lay outside the gene matches. CDR3 size: 20 residues. Researchers ran the PCR with 60 Vbeta and 13 Jbeta primers. Generated by immunoSEQ multiplex PCR, the TCRdb table keeps only in-frame clones and is missing some. The sample consists of about 98,000 clones, around 83% of them appearing once. The receptor comes from a female donor in good health and CMV-seropositive. The gene calls are TRBV6-1 and TRBJ1-5; the match to TRBD1 covers 9 bases. Sequences were obtained from PBMCs. The CDR3 protein is CASSEASFPGQGSGNQPQHF. The DNA of the CDR3 is TGTGCCAGCAGTGAAGCCTCATTCCCCGGACAGGGGTCAGGCAATCAGCCCCAGCATTTT.